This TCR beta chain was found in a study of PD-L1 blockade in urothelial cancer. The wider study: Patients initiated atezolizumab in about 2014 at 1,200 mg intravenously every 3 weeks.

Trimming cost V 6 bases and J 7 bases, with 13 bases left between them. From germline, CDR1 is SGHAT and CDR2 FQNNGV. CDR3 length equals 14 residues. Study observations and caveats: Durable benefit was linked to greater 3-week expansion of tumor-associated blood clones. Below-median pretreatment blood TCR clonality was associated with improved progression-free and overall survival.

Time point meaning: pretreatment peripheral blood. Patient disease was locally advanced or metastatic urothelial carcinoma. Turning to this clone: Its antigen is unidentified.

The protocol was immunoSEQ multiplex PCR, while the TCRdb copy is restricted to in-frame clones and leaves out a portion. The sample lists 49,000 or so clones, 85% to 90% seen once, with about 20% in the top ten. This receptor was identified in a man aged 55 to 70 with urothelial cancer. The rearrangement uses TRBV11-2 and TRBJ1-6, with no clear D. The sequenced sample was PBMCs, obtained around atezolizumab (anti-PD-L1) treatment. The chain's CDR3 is CASRPGSANSPLHF. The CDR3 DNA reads TGTGCCAGCAGACCGGGATCGGCGAATTCACCCCTCCACTTT. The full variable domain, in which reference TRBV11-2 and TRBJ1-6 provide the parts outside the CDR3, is EAGVAQSPRYKIIEKRQSVAFWCNPISGHATLYWYQQILGQGPKLLIQFQNNGVVDDSQLPKDRFSAERLKGVDSTLKIQPAKLEDSAVYLCASRPGSANSPLHFGNGTRLTVT.